This T cell receptor (beta chain) was recorded in a study of cytomegalovirus exposure and HLA in healthy donors. Points from the study as a whole: Analyses of presence and absence presupposed an approximately uniform sequencing depth across donors. Evidence from a later analysis indicated that most CMV-associated TCR beta chains looked HLA-restricted. Analysis was performed later, and it showed HLA-associated TCR beta chains to be more clonally expanded than equally common others.

As regards this clone: Its antigen is still unknown.

Primers: 60 Vbeta forward and 13 Jbeta reverse. The protocol was immunoSEQ multiplex PCR, while the TCRdb copy is restricted to in-frame clones and leaves out a portion. Of some 110,000 clones in the sample, about four fifths were seen once. The CDR3 has 19 residues. J was trimmed by 0 bases and V by 2 bases; bases with no gene match: 12. CDR1 is SEHNR and CDR2 is FQNEAQ in the germline V gene (reference sequence). This TCR was recovered from a man aged 30 to 39 in good health and CMV-seropositive. Sequencing input: PBMCs. The rearrangement links TRBV7-9 to TRBJ2-3; TRBD1 matches at 9 bases. This CDR3 is CASSLLVGDRAHSTDTQYF. Written as DNA, the CDR3 is TGTGCCAGCAGCTTATTAGTCGGGGACAGGGCCCATAGCACAGATACGCAGTATTTT.